These 12 T cell receptor beta chains share one sample of origin, sequenced in a study of CDR3 diversity in severe acne. MiXCR, run by TCRdb on the PCR reads, gives a single entry per CDR3 protein. The sample consists of tens of thousands of distinct CDR3 sequences, under 60% of them appearing once. Sequenced input: blood. Receptor source: a male donor in good health, without acne.

The gene calls are TRBV5-6 and TRBJ1-1, with 10 bases lining up with TRBD1. Per germline, CDR1 SGHDT and CDR2 YYEEEE. Trimming took 10 bases from V and 7 from J; bases not matched to a gene: 13. This CDR3 region has 14 residues. The CDR3 protein is CAWTLTGGGDEAFF. The CDR3 DNA reads TGTGCCTGGACGCTGACAGGGGGCGGGGATGAAGCTTTCTTT.

The chain joins TRBV7-9 to TRBJ2-5; 7 bases align to TRBD1. Losses at the gene ends were 1 base for V and 9 bases for J; bases not matched to a gene: 8. The CDR3 totals 14 residues. Per germline, CDR1 SEHNR and CDR2 FQNEAQ (reference sequence). The CDR3 nucleotides read TGTGCCAGCAGCTTAGTAGGGACAGAAGGGGCCCAGTACTTC. Protein: CASSLVGTEGAQYF. Full variable domain (outside the CDR3, taken from reference TRBV7-9 and TRBJ2-5): DTGVSQNPRHKITKRGQNVTFRCDPISEHNRLYWYRQTLGQGPEFLTYFQNEAQLEKSRLLSDRFSAERPKGSFSTLEIQRTEQGDSAMYLCASSLVGTEGAQYFGPGTRLLVL.

This clonotype has at least ten counts. The rearrangement uses TRBV3-1 and TRBJ2-5; D gene ambiguous. V shed 0 bases and J shed 5 bases, with 7 bases lying between them. Germline V lookup: CDR1 LGHDT, CDR2 YNNKEL (reference sequence). This CDR3 has 13 residues. In DNA, the CDR3 is TGTGCCAGCAGCCAAGATGGTGAGGAGACCCAGTACTTC. Its protein is CASSQDGEETQYF.

The sample holds many counts of this clonotype. This chain links TRBV2 with TRBJ2-2; a weak D match, TRBD2 (7 bases). This CDR3 has 14 amino acids. V gave up 7 bases and J gave up 3 bases, with 12 bases separating them. Germline V gene sequence: CDR1 SNHLY, CDR2 FYNNEI. CDR3 loop: CASKGGAHTGELFF. CDR3 sequence (DNA): TGTGCCAGCAAGGGGGGGGCGCACACCGGGGAGCTGTTTTTT.

V usage is TRBV5-1 and J usage is TRBJ1-4, with 7 bases aligning to TRBD1. The germline V gene has CDR1 SGHRS and CDR2 YFSETQ. V shed 0 bases, J shed 4 bases, and the junction held 6 bases outside the gene matches. This CDR3 is built from 16 residues. The CDR3 sequence: CASSLEQGTNNEKLFF. The CDR3 DNA reads TGCGCCAGCAGCTTGGAACAGGGGACAAATAATGAAAAACTGTTTTTT.

The chain uses TRBV24-1 and TRBJ2-6; a weak D match, TRBD2 (5 bases). The germline CDR1 and CDR2 sequences are KGHDR and SFDVKD. The CDR3 has 16 amino acids. Trimming removed 9 bases at V and 2 bases at J, with 16 bases between. CDR3 sequence (DNA): TGTGCCACCGGCGGGCAGGTCGGGGCTGGGGCCAACGTCCTGACTTTC. Translated: CATGGQVGAGANVLTF.

The chain recombines TRBV20-1 with TRBJ2-5; 8 positions agree with TRBD2. V lost 6 bases and J lost 1; bases outside the gene matches: 7. This CDR3 has 14 residues. The V gene's germline CDR1 is DFQATT and CDR2 SNEGSKA (reference sequence). The CDR3 sequence is CSAPQSGSQETQYF. CDR3 bases: TGCAGTGCACCGCAAAGCGGGAGCCAAGAGACCCAGTACTTC.

The chain couples TRBV2 to TRBJ2-7; D not certain. The V and J ends lost 6 bases and 4 bases respectively, with 10 bases between them. In germline, CDR1 is SNHLY, CDR2 FYNNEI. The CDR3 contains 12 residues. The CDR3 region has the DNA TGTGCCAGCAGGGAGACACCTTACGAGCAGTACTTC. Translation: CASRETPYEQYF.

This clonotype showed up many times. A read error may be the cause here, since a much bigger clone is one base away. This rearrangement joins TRBV6-5 to TRBJ1-5, with D maybe TRBD1 (5 bases). This CDR3 has 14 amino acids. Germline assignment: CDR1 MNHEY and CDR2 SVGAGI. Trimming pared 0 bases from V and 7 bases from J, leaving 10 bases between. This chain's CDR3 is CASSYSKGFQPQHF. The CDR3 DNA reads TGTGCCAGCAGTTACTCCAAGGGGTTCCAGCCCCAGCATTTT.

The chain employs TRBV5-1 and TRBJ1-6, with D maybe TRBD1 (5 bases). Between the trimmed V and J ends, which lost 0 bases and 8 bases, there was a span of 12 bases. Germline V gene lookup returns CDR1 SGHRS and CDR2 YFSETQ. This CDR3 is built from 15 residues. The CDR3 loop is CASSLGGGYDSPLHF. CDR3 nucleotides: TGCGCCAGCAGCTTGGGCGGGGGGTATGATTCACCCCTCCACTTT.

The rearrangement uses TRBV18 and TRBJ1-1; TRBD1 agrees at 10 bases. Germline CDR1 and CDR2: KGHSH and LQKENI. V lost 6 bases to trimming and J lost 4 bases; unmatched junction nucleotides: 11. The CDR3 has 16 amino acids. CDR3 DNA: TGTGCCAGCTCCCCGGGGACAGGGGCTGTTAGCACTGAAGCTTTCTTT. Translation gives CASSPGTGAVSTEAFF. The whole variable domain, remainder taken from reference TRBV18 and TRBJ1-1, is NAGVMQNPRHLVRRRGQEARLRCSPMKGHSHVYWYRQLPEEGLKFMVYLQKENIIDESGMPKERFSAEFPKEGPSILRIQQVVRGDSAAYFCASSPGTGAVSTEAFFGQGTRLTVV.

The V call is TRBV7-2, the J call TRBJ1-1, with 9 bases fitting TRBD1. CDR1 and CDR2 (germline): SGHTA, FQGNSA. The CDR3 runs 13 residues. Trimming cost V 1 base and J 11 bases; bases outside gene matches: 5. The CDR3 sequence is CASSLDQGQGAFF. CDR3 bases: TGTGCCAGCAGCTTAGATCAAGGACAGGGGGCTTTCTTT.